This T cell receptor (beta chain) was recorded in a study of blood T cell repertoires in COVID-19. Looking at the study overall: Nucleic acid was either cDNA or gDNA, and it came from T cells, B-cell-depleted T cells, or PBMCs.

How the authors handled the data: The assay estimated nucleated cells by amplifying reference gene primers. Some clones are missing from TCRdb's copy, which holds only in-frame ones; the method was immunoSEQ multiplex PCR. The V and J calls and clone size come from that table; D and trimming were worked out from the DNA. The sample includes approximately 130,000 clones, around 86% seen only once; the top ten take 15% to 20%. The V end was cut by 2 bases, the J end by 10 bases, with 11 bases between. Germline CDR1 is LGHNT and CDR2 is FRNRAP. The CDR3 is made up of 13 amino acids. The chain links TRBV12-5 to TRBJ1-4; no clear D gene. This receptor was obtained from a woman aged 45-59 years who had recovered from COVID-19. Sequenced sample: peripheral blood. The CDR3 region is CASGLSEVGKLFF. In DNA form, the CDR3 reads TGTGCTAGTGGTTTGTCAGAGGTGGGAAAACTGTTTTTT.